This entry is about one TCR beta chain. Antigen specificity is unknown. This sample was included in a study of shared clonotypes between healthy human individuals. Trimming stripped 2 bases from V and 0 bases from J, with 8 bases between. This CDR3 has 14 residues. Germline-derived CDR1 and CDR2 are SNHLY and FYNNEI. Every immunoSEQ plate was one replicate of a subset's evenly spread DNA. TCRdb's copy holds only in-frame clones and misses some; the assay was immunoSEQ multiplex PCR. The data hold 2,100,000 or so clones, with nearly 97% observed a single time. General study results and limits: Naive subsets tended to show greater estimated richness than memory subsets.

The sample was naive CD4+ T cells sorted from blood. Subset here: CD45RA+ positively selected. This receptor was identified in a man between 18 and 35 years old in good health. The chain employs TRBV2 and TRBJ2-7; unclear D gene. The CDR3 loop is CASSEQSRSYEQYF. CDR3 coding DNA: TGTGCCAGCAGTGAACAGAGTCGCTCCTACGAGCAGTACTTC.